This T cell receptor (beta chain) emerged from a study of T cell responses to AZD1222 COVID-19 vaccine. Study findings and constraints: It was only 6 or 7 AZD1222 recipients who were seropositive at baseline. White British donors predominated, females outnumbered males, and clonal diversity was possibly underestimated.

The CDR3 sequence is 14 residues long. CDR1 is MDHEN and CDR2 is SYDVKM in the germline V gene. With 6 bases removed from V and 2 bases from J, the gap between germline ends came to 13 bases. Here immunoSEQ multiplex PCR was the method, and the copy in TCRdb shows in-frame clones only, minus some. This sample has roughly 100,000 clones, with about 90% found just once. This clone was seen more than once but under ten times. Its antigen is currently unknown. V and J are TRBV28 and TRBJ1-2; D is possibly TRBD1 (5 bases). The specimen comprised peripheral blood, sampled 28 days after the second AZD1222 dose. The sequence derives from an adult who received the AZD1222 COVID-19 vaccine. CDR3 residues: CASRGNGGNYGYTF. CDR3 DNA: TGTGCCAGCAGGGGGAACGGGGGAAACTATGGCTACACCTTC.